The 5 T cell receptor beta chains below all came from one sample that was sequenced in a study of T cell responses to AZD1222 COVID-19 vaccine. Sequenced by immunoSEQ multiplex PCR; TCRdb stores in-frame clones only, minus some. The sample has about 68,000 clones, about 80% seen once. Here the sequenced sample was peripheral blood, taken on day 0 of AZD1222 vaccination. The receptors here all came from an adult in good health.

The table lists this clone with a count of one. The V gene is TRBV5-1, the J gene TRBJ1-2; maybe TRBD1 (5 bases). The CDR3 has 13 amino acids. V was pared by 0 bases and J by 4 bases, with 7 bases between. In germline, CDR1 is SGHRS, CDR2 YFSETQ. Written as DNA, the CDR3 is TGCGCCAGCAGCTTGGACGGGGGCTATGGCTACACCTTC. This gives the protein CASSLDGGYGYTF.

In this sample, this clone turned up a few times. The chain uses TRBV6-1 and TRBJ2-4, with D hard to call. Germline CDR1 is MNHNS and CDR2 is SASEGT. The V gene lost 2 bases and the J gene lost 15 bases, with 11 bases spanning the gap. This CDR3 has 11 residues. CDR3 region: CASSERASLYF. The CDR3 nucleotides read TGTGCCAGCAGTGAACGGGCTTCCCTGTACTTC.

The chain carries TRBV5-6 and TRBJ2-7; D is uncertain. This CDR3 is built from 12 residues. The germline CDR1 and CDR2 sequences are SGHDT and YYEEEE. V was shortened by 0 bases and J by 3 bases, with 4 bases between the two germline ends. This CDR3 is CASSLGFYEQYF. The CDR3 nucleotides are TGTGCCAGCAGCTTGGGATTCTACGAGCAGTACTTC. The full variable domain, completed using reference TRBV5-6 and TRBJ2-7, is DAGVTQSPTHLIKTRGQQVTLRCSPKSGHDTVSWYQQALGQGPQFIFQYYEEEERQRGNFPDRFSGHQFPNYSSELNVNALLLGDSALYLCASSLGFYEQYFGPGTRLTVT.

V and J are TRBV5-6 and TRBJ1-1; the match to TRBD1 covers 9 bases. V trimming: 4 bases; J trimming: 5 bases; junction bases outside the gene matches: 9. The length of the CDR3 is 15 residues. In germline, CDR1 is SGHDT, CDR2 YYEEEE. The CDR3 here is CASSNTGGSGTEAFF. CDR3 bases: TGTGCCAGCAGCAATACAGGGGGCAGTGGGACTGAAGCTTTCTTT.

The chain carries TRBV4-3 and TRBJ2-3; 7 nucleotides line up with TRBD1. The V gene end was trimmed by 0 bases and the J gene end by 1 base; junction bases not matched to a gene: 4. Germline V gene sequence: CDR1 LGHNA, CDR2 YSLEER. The CDR3 contains 16 residues. The CDR3 bases are TGCGCCAGCAGCCAAGAACACAGGGGACGCACAGATACGCAGTATTTT. Its translation: CASSQEHRGRTDTQYF.